This T cell receptor (beta chain) was retrieved from a study of T cell repertoires in cytomegalovirus infection. Across the whole study: Matching HLA type, along with CMV infection, was indicated by public TCR beta signatures.

Germline CDR1 and CDR2: SGHTA and FQGNSA. The CDR3 extends over 18 amino acids. V lost 5 bases to trimming and J lost 0 bases, with 17 bases between them. The table lists this clonotype with many counts. The antigen is unknown. TCRdb reprocessed the reads with MiXCR, giving one entry per CDR3 protein. The data show about a million distinct CDR3 sequences, about a third seen once. This clonotype was obtained from a human donor in good health (CMV status not recorded). Some clones in this sample may be carry-over from other donors' samples. The material was cultured CD8+ T cells from PBMCs, obtained from culture after CMV antigen stimulation. The gene calls are TRBV7-2 and TRBJ2-6; D unclear. CDR3 DNA: TGTGCCAGCAGCCCATTTATTAGGGCCCTCTCTGGGGCCAACGTCCTGACTTTC. Its protein is CASSPFIRALSGANVLTF. Full variable domain (missing parts from reference TRBV7-2 and TRBJ2-6): GAGVSQSPSNKVTEKGKDVELRCDPISGHTALYWYRQSLGQGLEFLIYFQGNSAPDKSGLPSDRFSAERTGGSVSTLTIQRTQQEDSAVYLCASSPFIRALSGANVLTFGAGSRLTVL.